This note documents a single T cell receptor (beta chain) sequence. Its antigen is unknown. Qualities for individual bases were not recorded, and no much larger clone is one base off. Cells in the mixed lymphocyte reaction were cultured together at 37 degrees C for under seven days. Responder PBMCs were labelled with CFSE and stimulator PBMCs with Violet Dye, then combined at a 1:1 ratio. Sorted unstimulated T cells and proliferating T cells recovered from mixed lymphocyte reactions underwent TCRbeta CDR3 sequencing. Fresh whole blood from fewer than 11 HLA-typed healthy donors was used to isolate PBMCs. After the mixed lymphocyte reaction, proliferating CFSE-low responder T cells were FACS-sorted for TCR sequencing. The germline V gene (reference sequence) provides CDR1 GTSNPN and CDR2 SVGIG. V ends up 6 bases short and J 2 bases short, with an unmatched junction base count of 3. The CDR3 holds 12 amino acids from the cysteine to the phenylalanine. Only the CDR3 part of the read is kept: 36 bases, read in frame from the first base.

The data stem from a study of siplizumab effects on memory and regulatory T cells (dated by TCRdb to between 2018 and 2020). About the study as a whole: Paired mixed lymphocyte reactions were run with siplizumab at about 0.91 ug/mL and without drug, across several responder-stimulator pairs. The study examined how the anti-CD2 antibody siplizumab affects alloreactive T-cell subsets in allogeneic mixed lymphocyte reactions built from human PBMCs. The investigation overall reported the following: Among mappable alloreactive CD4+ clones, the Treg-derived fraction averaged around 63% with siplizumab versus around 27% in control reactions. Whether proliferating Tregs from siplizumab cultures actually had suppressive function was not functionally confirmed. Roughly 80-96% of proliferating CD4+ or CD8+ clones could not be assigned a naive or memory phenotype. Siplizumab significantly reduced the cumulative frequency of alloreactive sequences traceable to unstimulated CD4+ memory T cells. Because sequences below about 10^-5 frequency were poorly captured, only a minor fraction of alloreactive clones could be mapped to unstimulated subsets. Compared with memory T cells, unstimulated naive T cells appeared more diverse, and naive cells seemed to make a substantial contribution to the alloresponse.

Library creation used the immunoSEQ multiplex PCR assay. About 10^5 TCR templates per sample were assayed by the deep sequencing platform. Genomic DNA extracted from sorted T cells was used for TCRbeta CDR3 sequencing. As for how the authors treated the data: Clonal analysis of TCRbeta CDR3 data was done in the R programming language. Unstimulated samples were compared with post-reaction CFSE-low samples to define alloreactive CD4+ and CD8+ clones. Regulatory or non-regulatory origin was assigned to alloreactive CD4+ clones by matching of sequences to sorted unstimulated Treg and non-Treg repertoires. TCRdb obtained this table from immuneACCESS and retained in-frame rearrangements with V and J assigned. These tables miss some clones; where compared with another copy, unresolved V genes account for less than half of the shortfall, and the remainder is unexplained. V and J calls and clone size come straight from that table; D and trimming were deduced from the DNA. Present in this sample are about 15,000 clones, 49% of which were seen just once. The top ten clones comprise approximately 8.9% of the sample.

This sequence uses TRBV30 and TRBJ1-2; TRBD1 aligns with 7 central bases. This TCR came from a human donor in good health; the cells came from an allogeneic mixed lymphocyte reaction. The sequenced sample was CFSE-low (dividing) CD4+ T cells sorted from an allogeneic mixed lymphocyte reaction. Here is the DNA: TGTGCCTGCGCGGACAGGAACTATGGCTACACCTTC. Its protein is CACADRNYGYTF.